These T cell receptor beta chains were read from a single sample in a study of T cell responses to AZD1222 COVID-19 vaccine. Profiling relied on immunoSEQ multiplex PCR, and the TCRdb table lists in-frame clones only, not all of them. The top ten hold approximately 5.4% of the sample, which has more than 120,000 clones, 88% seen once. The input for sequencing was peripheral blood, taken 28 days after the second dose of the MenACWY control vaccine. The receptors come from an adult who received the MenACWY meningococcal vaccine as a control. The CDR3 runs from the conserved cysteine through the conserved F or W. The D gene is left open where the match is weak.

d_call	v_call	j_call	cdr3_nt	cdr3_aa
TRBD1	TRBV30	TRBJ2-2	TGTGCCTGGAGTCGCGGTTCAGGGGGAAATCCCGGGGAGCTGTTTTTT	CAWSRGSGGNPGELFF
TRBD2	TRBV2	TRBJ2-5	TGTGCCAGCAGCGCCGGGACTAGCACGGAGACCCAGTACTTC	CASSAGTSTETQYF
NA	TRBV4-3	TRBJ2-7	TGCGCCAGCAGCCAAGAGAGGCTAGCGGACAGCTCCTACGAGCAGTACTTC	CASSQERLADSSYEQYF
TRBD1	TRBV27	TRBJ2-1	TGTGCCAGCAGTTTATCGGACCCACAGGGGGCGACCTACAATGAGCAGTTCTTC	CASSLSDPQGATYNEQFF
TRBD2	TRBV7-7	TRBJ2-2	TGTGCTAGCAGCTTACAAGCGGGGCTATACACCGGGGAGCTGTTTTTT	CASSLQAGLYTGELFF
TRBD2	TRBV7-9	TRBJ2-1	TGTGCCAGCAGCTCTGTGGGGACTAGCGGGGTCAATGAGCAGTTCTTC	CASSSVGTSGVNEQFF
TRBD1	TRBV15	TRBJ1-2	TGTGCCACCAGCAGAGACAGGCAGGGGGTTGGCTACACCTTC	CATSRDRQGVGYTF
NA	TRBV12-3/TRBV12-4	TRBJ2-1	TGTGCCAGTTCCCTGGGGTATGAGCAGTTCTTC	CASSLGYEQFF
NA	TRBV6-2/TRBV6-3	TRBJ1-1	TGTGCCAGCAGTTTAACCCACCCCATGAACACTGAAGCTTTCTTT	CASSLTHPMNTEAFF
NA	TRBV5-1	TRBJ2-2	TGCGCCAGCAGCCCCAATCCAGGGGCCGCGAACACCGGGGAGCTGTTTTTT	CASSPNPGAANTGELFF
NA	TRBV4-3	TRBJ1-4	TGCGCCAGCAGCCAAGAGGTGACGCAGGGGGAAAAACTGTTTTTT	CASSQEVTQGEKLFF
TRBD1	TRBV4-1	TRBJ1-1	TGCCCCAGCAGACCACAGGGGCCCGCAGACACTGAAGCTTTCTTT	CPSRPQGPADTEAFF
TRBD2	TRBV5-8	TRBJ2-1	TGTGCCAGCAGCCGAGGACTAGCCGCTTACAATGAGCAGTTCTTC	CASSRGLAAYNEQFF